These 17 T cell receptor beta chains share one sample of origin, sequenced in a study of blood T cell repertoires in COVID-19. TCRdb's table, derived via immunoSEQ multiplex PCR, lists solely in-frame clones and lacks some. The table includes some 230,000 clones, roughly 84% detected once. Material: peripheral blood. The receptor set was obtained from a man between 40 and 49 years old with acute or convalescent COVID-19.

This chain joins TRBV28 and TRBJ2-5, with a tentative D call TRBD2 (5 bases). V lost 6 bases and J lost 7, with 30 bases in between. In germline, CDR1 is MDHEN, CDR2 SYDVKM. The CDR3 extends over 18 amino acids. The CDR3 sequence: CASRPIDIVSGTDWTQYF. In DNA form, the CDR3 reads TGTGCCAGCAGGCCTATCGATATTGTCAGCGGAACGGATTGGACCCAGTACTTC.

The chain has TRBV12-5 and TRBJ2-3, with D perhaps TRBD1 (6 bases). The CDR3 runs 12 residues. With 5 bases removed from V and 10 bases from J, the gap between germline ends came to 13 bases. Germline CDR1 reads LGHNT; CDR2 reads FRNRAP. CDR3 sequence reads: CASGNPQGAQYF. Here the CDR3 DNA reads TGTGCTAGTGGTAACCCACAGGGAGCGCAGTATTTT.

This chain uses TRBV1 with TRBJ1-2; TRBD1 was called by the table and not checked on the DNA. TRBV1 is a listed pseudogene. This CDR3 has 15 residues. The CDR3 here is CTSRDEGQGYRGYTF. The CDR3 DNA sequence: TGCACCAGCAGGGACGAGGGACAGGGGTATAGGGGCTACACCTTC.

The chain couples TRBV27 to TRBJ1-1, with D perhaps matching TRBD1 (5 bases). This CDR3 is built from 14 residues. Germline CDR1 is MNHEY and CDR2 is SMNVEV (reference sequence). Trimming left V 2 bases short and J 6 bases short, with 13 bases between. CDR3 sequence: CASSLVGGISEAFF. CDR3 nucleotide sequence: TGTGCCAGCAGTTTAGTGGGGGGTATCTCTGAAGCTTTCTTT.

V gene TRBV9 combines with J gene TRBJ1-2, with a weak D call TRBD1 (6 bases). There are 16 residues in the CDR3. Germline values: CDR1 SGDLS, CDR2 YYNGEE. The V end was cut by 3 bases, the J end by 1 base, with 16 bases between. This chain's CDR3 is CASSAGIQGFNYGYTF. As DNA, the CDR3 is TGTGCCAGCAGCGCTGGAATACAGGGCTTTAACTATGGCTACACCTTC.

The chain recombines TRBV11-3 with TRBJ2-5; D ambiguous. CDR3 length equals 12 residues. Between the trimmed V and J ends, which lost 4 bases and 3 bases, there was a span of 6 bases. CDR1 SGHNT and CDR2 YENEEA come from the germline V gene. CDR3 bases: TGTGCCAGCAGCTATGCGGAAGAGACCCAGTACTTC. Its translation is CASSYAEETQYF.

The chain employs TRBV19 and TRBJ1-4; D is uncertain. The CDR3 length is 14 residues. From germline, CDR1 is LNHDA and CDR2 SQIVND (reference sequence). Trimming left V 3 bases short and J 9 bases short, with 14 bases between. For the CDR3, the DNA is TGTGCCAGTAGTATGCCGGGAAGAAGGCAAAAACTGTTTTTT. It is translated as CASSMPGRRQKLFF. The full variable domain, in which reference TRBV19 and TRBJ1-4 provide the parts outside the CDR3, is DGGITQSPKYLFRKEGQNVTLSCEQNLNHDAMYWYRQDPGQGLRLIYYSQIVNDFQKGDIAEGYSVSREKKESFPLTVTSAQKNPTAFYLCASSMPGRRQKLFFGSGTQLSVL.

This clone was seen a single time. This rearrangement joins TRBV5-6 to TRBJ1-1, with 8 bases fitting TRBD1. V shed 4 bases and J 0 bases; nucleotides not matched to a gene: 2. From germline, CDR1 is SGHDT and CDR2 YYEEEE. This CDR3 spans 14 amino acids. For the CDR3, the DNA is TGTGCCAGCAGCCGGACAGGGATGAACACTGAAGCTTTCTTT. It translates to CASSRTGMNTEAFF.

This chain links TRBV7-9 with TRBJ1-1, with a possible D match to TRBD1 (6 bases). The CDR3 is 15 residues long. Germline V lookup: CDR1 SEHNR, CDR2 FQNEAQ (reference sequence). Trimming pared 5 bases from V and 5 bases from J, leaving 18 bases between. The CDR3 protein is CASSHRTEGKTEAFF. As DNA, the CDR3 is TGTGCCAGCAGCCATCGGACAGAGGGGAAAACTGAAGCTTTCTTT.

V and J are TRBV3-1 (or the pseudogene TRBV3-2) and TRBJ1-5; D ambiguous. Trimming cost V 0 bases and J 7 bases, with 13 bases left between them. The V gene's germline CDR1 is LGHDT and CDR2 YNNKEL (reference sequence). This CDR3 is built from 15 residues. CDR3 DNA sequence: TGTGCCAGCAGCCAAGATGCGGCGAACTCACAGCCCCAGCATTTT. Its translation is CASSQDAANSQPQHF.

Only one count was recorded for this clone. This chain uses TRBV4-3 with TRBJ1-2; TRBD1 is a possible D gene (5 bases). The CDR3 consists of 16 residues. Trimming left V 0 bases short and J 1 base short, with 12 bases between. The germline V gene encodes CDR1 LGHNA and CDR2 YSLEER. CDR3: CASSQDPQGDNYGYTF. The CDR3 region has the DNA TGCGCCAGCAGCCAAGATCCCCAGGGCGATAACTATGGCTACACCTTC.

The V call is TRBV5-4, the J call TRBJ2-3; TRBD2 matches at 10 bases. Looked up from germline, CDR1 is SGHNT and CDR2 is YYREEE (reference sequence). CDR3 length: 15 residues. The V segment lost 4 bases and the J segment 1 base; nucleotides outside the gene matches: 3. CDR3 amino acids: CASSQLAGGTDTQYF. In nucleotides, the CDR3 is TGTGCCAGCAGCCAGCTAGCGGGGGGCACAGATACGCAGTATTTT.

V and J are TRBV30 and TRBJ2-7; D gene uncertain. Germline V gene sequence: CDR1 GTSNPN, CDR2 SVGIG (reference sequence). V lost 0 bases and J 5 bases, leaving 14 bases between the germline ends. CDR3 length equals 14 residues. CDR3 protein: CAWSVGLLGDEQYF. CDR3 DNA sequence: TGTGCCTGGAGTGTGGGTCTACTGGGCGACGAGCAGTACTTC.

The CDR3, as DNA: TGTGCCAGCTGCCGGGACAGGGCCCAAGAGACCCAGTACTTC. This gives the protein CASCRDRAQETQYF. V and J are TRBV6-2 or TRBV6-3 and TRBJ2-5; 9 nucleotides match TRBD1. Losses at the gene ends were 8 bases for V and 1 base for J; bases not matched to a gene: 5. This CDR3 has 14 amino acids. Germline CDR1 reads MNHEY; CDR2 reads SVGEGT.

This rearrangement joins TRBV13 to TRBJ2-3; TRBD2 might be the D (7 bases). Trimming removed 7 bases at V and 1 base at J, with 18 bases between. Germline assignment: CDR1 PRHDT and CDR2 FYEKMQ (reference sequence). The CDR3 is 16 amino acids. Written as DNA, the CDR3 is TGTGCCAGCACCACGAGGGGGGCGGGGGGCACAGATACGCAGTATTTT. Translation gives CASTTRGAGGTDTQYF. The variable domain in full, completed from reference TRBV13 and TRBJ2-3, reads AAGVIQSPRHLIKEKRETATLKCYPIPRHDTVYWYQQGPGQDPQFLISFYEKMQSDKGSIPDRFSAQQFSDYHSELNMSSLELGDSALYFCASTTRGAGGTDTQYFGPGTRLTVL.

The J gene is TRBJ1-2, the V gene TRBV11-2; TRBD1 might be the D (5 bases). Trimming shortened V by 7 bases and J by 8 bases, and 20 bases separated the two germline ends. The CDR3 has 14 residues. The V gene's germline CDR1 is SGHAT and CDR2 FQNNGV. The CDR3 loop reads CASTYQTPGVGYTF. For the CDR3, the DNA is TGTGCCAGCACCTATCAAACGCCGGGGGTGGGCTACACCTTC.

This clone was found once. The chain couples TRBV19 to TRBJ1-5; possibly TRBD1 for D (5 bases). The germline gives CDR1 LNHDA, CDR2 SQIVND (reference sequence). Trimming left V 3 bases short and J 6 bases short, with 12 bases between. This CDR3 has 14 amino acids. CDR3 residues: CASSMGQATQPQHF. CDR3 coding DNA: TGTGCCAGTAGTATGGGGCAGGCTACTCAGCCCCAGCATTTT.